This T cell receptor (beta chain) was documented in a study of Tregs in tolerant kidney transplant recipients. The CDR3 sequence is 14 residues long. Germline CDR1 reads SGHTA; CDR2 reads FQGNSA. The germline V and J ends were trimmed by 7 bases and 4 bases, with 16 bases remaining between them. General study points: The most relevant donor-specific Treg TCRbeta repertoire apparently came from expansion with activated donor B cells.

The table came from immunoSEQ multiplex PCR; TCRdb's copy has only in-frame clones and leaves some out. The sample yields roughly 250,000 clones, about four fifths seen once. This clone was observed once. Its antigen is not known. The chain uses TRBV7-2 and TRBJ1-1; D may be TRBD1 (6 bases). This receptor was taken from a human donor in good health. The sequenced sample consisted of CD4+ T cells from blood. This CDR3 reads CASNIQGSATEAFF. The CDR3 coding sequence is TGTGCCAGCAACATCCAGGGGAGCGCCACTGAAGCTTTCTTT. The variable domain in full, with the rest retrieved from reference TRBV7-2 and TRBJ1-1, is GAGVSQSPSNKVTEKGKDVELRCDPISGHTALYWYRQSLGQGLEFLIYFQGNSAPDKSGLPSDRFSAERTGGSVSTLTIQRTQQEDSAVYLCASNIQGSATEAFFGQGTRLTVV.